These 5 T cell receptor beta chains were all obtained from the same sample, sequenced in a study of blood T cell repertoires in COVID-19. Clones were sequenced by immunoSEQ multiplex PCR, and TCRdb holds only the in-frame ones, with some missing. The table has 250,000 to 350,000 clones, approximately 88% seen once. Sequencing was carried out using peripheral blood. The origin of the receptors is a human donor with COVID-19, enrolled during active disease. The donor label of this sample is uncertain.

This clone was recorded once. The chain couples TRBV4-1 to TRBJ2-5; D is undetermined. The V end was cut by 0 bases, the J end by 6 bases, with 8 bases between. The germline gives CDR1 MGHRA, CDR2 YSYEKL. The CDR3 runs 13 residues. CDR3 residues: CASSQDDFQTQYF. The CDR3 bases are TGCGCCAGCAGCCAAGATGACTTTCAGACCCAGTACTTC.

The CDR3 sequence: CASSQGQGETYEQYF. The DNA for the CDR3 is TGTGCCAGCAGCCAGGGACAGGGGGAAACCTACGAGCAGTACTTC. The gene calls are TRBV14 and TRBJ2-7, with 11 bases that match TRBD1. The CDR3 runs to 15 residues. With V trimmed by 3 bases and J by 2 bases, 3 bases remained unmatched. Germline V lookup: CDR1 SGHDN, CDR2 FVKESK.

The rearrangement uses TRBV27 and TRBJ2-2; maybe TRBD2 (6 bases). The CDR3 contains 17 residues. Germline CDR1 and CDR2: MNHEY and SMNVEV (reference sequence). The V gene lost 6 bases and the J gene lost 6 bases, with 23 bases spanning the gap. The CDR3 DNA reads as TGTGCCAGCAGCCTGAGGGTATGGGGGAGGTTCCCCGGGGAGCTGTTTTTT. Residues: CASSLRVWGRFPGELFF.

On this clone: Other nucleotide sequences from this sample produce the same CDR3. J is TRBJ2-7 and V is TRBV19, with a possible D match to TRBD1 (5 bases). V lost 5 bases and J lost 0, with 11 bases in between. CDR1 is LNHDA, CDR2 SQIVND, per germline (reference sequence). The CDR3 contains 14 residues. DNA for the CDR3: TGTGCCAGTAGTCCCCGGCAGGGCTCCTACGAGCAGTACTTC. This gives the protein CASSPRQGSYEQYF.

Here the CDR3 reads CASRKRATGQTDYEQYF. The CDR3 DNA is TGTGCCAGCAGAAAAAGGGCGACGGGACAGACAGACTACGAGCAGTACTTC. J is TRBJ2-7 and V is TRBV27; 7 nucleotides line up with TRBD1. With 6 bases clipped from V and 3 bases from J, the junction kept 17 bases outside the gene matches. Germline CDR1 is MNHEY and CDR2 is SMNVEV (reference sequence). The CDR3 consists of 17 residues.